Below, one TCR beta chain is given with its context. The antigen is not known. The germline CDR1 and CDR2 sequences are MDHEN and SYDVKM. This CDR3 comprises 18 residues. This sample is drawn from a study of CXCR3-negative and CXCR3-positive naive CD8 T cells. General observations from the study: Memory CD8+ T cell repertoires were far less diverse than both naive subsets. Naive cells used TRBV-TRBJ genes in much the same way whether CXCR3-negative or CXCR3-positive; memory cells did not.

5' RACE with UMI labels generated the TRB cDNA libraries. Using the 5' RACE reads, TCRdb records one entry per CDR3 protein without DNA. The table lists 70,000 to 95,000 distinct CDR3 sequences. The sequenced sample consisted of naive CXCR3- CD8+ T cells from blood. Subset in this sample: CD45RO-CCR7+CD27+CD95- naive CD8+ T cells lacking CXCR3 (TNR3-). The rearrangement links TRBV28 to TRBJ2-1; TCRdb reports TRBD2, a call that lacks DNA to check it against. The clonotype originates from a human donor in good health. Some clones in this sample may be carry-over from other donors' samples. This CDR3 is CASSLLAFGSSNVVGQFF.